The 8 T cell receptor beta chains in this list originate from one sample, sequenced in a study of blood T cell repertoires in COVID-19. Sequenced by immunoSEQ multiplex PCR; TCRdb stores in-frame clones only, minus some. The sample shows about 100,000 clones, about 89% of them seen only once. The sequencing input was peripheral blood. The receptors originated from a man aged 55 to 70 with acute or convalescent COVID-19.

The chain employs TRBV12-5 and TRBJ1-2; TRBD1 matches at 7 bases. Germline CDR1 reads LGHNT; CDR2 reads FRNRAP. With V trimmed by 1 base and J by 8 bases, 7 bases remained unmatched. The CDR3 consists of 14 residues. The CDR3 nucleotides read TGTGCTAGTGGTTTGGGGGACAGCGGCTGGGGCTACACCTTC. Protein: CASGLGDSGWGYTF.

This clone was observed a single time. The gene calls are TRBV7-8 and TRBJ2-3; D might be TRBD2 (5 bases). The CDR3 sequence is 15 residues long. Germline V CDR1 and CDR2: SGHVS, FQNEAQ. Deletions cut 5 bases from V and 0 bases from J, with 12 bases between. The CDR3 is CASSPMRTSTDTQYF. The CDR3 region has the DNA TGTGCCAGCAGCCCGATGAGGACTAGCACAGATACGCAGTATTTT.

In the case of this clone: The same CDR3 is also encoded by other DNA sequences in this sample. The V and J genes are TRBV19 and TRBJ1-1; D is uncertain. The CDR3 totals 13 residues. V dropped 5 bases and J dropped 1 base, with 8 bases sitting between them. Germline CDR1 is LNHDA and CDR2 is SQIVND (reference sequence). The CDR3 DNA sequence: TGTGCCAGTAGTGGTCGGAGGAACACTGAAGCTTTCTTT. Its translation is CASSGRRNTEAFF.

The chain combines TRBV13 with TRBJ2-1, with 11 bases aligning to TRBD2. With 4 bases clipped from V and 9 bases from J, the junction kept 2 bases outside the gene matches. The CDR3 runs to 13 residues. Germline lookup yields CDR1 PRHDT and CDR2 FYEKMQ (reference sequence). The CDR3 loop reads CASSSGLAVEQFF. The CDR3 DNA sequence: TGTGCCAGCAGCTCGGGACTAGCGGTTGAGCAGTTCTTC.

In this sample, this clone turned up once. This chain connects TRBV27 to TRBJ2-5; 9 nucleotides align to TRBD1. The CDR3 runs to 13 residues. CDR1 is MNHEY and CDR2 is SMNVEV in the germline V gene (reference sequence). With V trimmed by 6 bases and J by 5 bases, 4 bases remained unmatched. This CDR3 is CASSKQGAETQYF. Written as DNA, the CDR3 is TGTGCCAGCAGCAAACAGGGGGCGGAGACCCAGTACTTC.

The J gene is TRBJ2-7, the V gene TRBV9, with D perhaps matching TRBD2 (6 bases). The CDR3 covers 14 residues. V lost 4 bases, J lost 0 bases, and 11 bases lay in between. Germline CDR1 SGDLS, CDR2 YYNGEE. The CDR3, as DNA: TGTGCCAGCAGCATCGGGGGAAGCTCCTACGAGCAGTACTTC. Protein: CASSIGGSSYEQYF.

The V and J genes are TRBV11-2 and TRBJ2-1, with 10 bases matching TRBD2. This CDR3 has 14 residues. Germline CDR1 SGHAT, CDR2 FQNNGV. The junction had 5 bases not matched to a gene; V was cut back by 5 bases and J by 7 bases. In DNA form, the CDR3 reads TGTGCCAGCAGCCCAGCGGGAGGGGCGAATGAGCAGTTCTTC. Its translation: CASSPAGGANEQFF. Filled out from reference TRBV11-2 and TRBJ2-1, the complete variable domain reads EAGVAQSPRYKIIEKRQSVAFWCNPISGHATLYWYQQILGQGPKLLIQFQNNGVVDDSQLPKDRFSAERLKGVDSTLKIQPAKLEDSAVYLCASSPAGGANEQFFGPGTRLTVL.

The chain couples TRBV7-3 to TRBJ2-5; tentative D call: TRBD2 (6 bases). This CDR3 region has 16 residues. The germline CDR1 and CDR2 sequences are SGHTA and FQGTGA. V shed 5 bases and J shed 3 bases, with 19 bases lying between them. CDR3 sequence (DNA): TGTGCCAGCAGCGACGTCGGGGTGGGAGGCAAAGAGACCCAGTACTTC. The encoded protein is CASSDVGVGGKETQYF.